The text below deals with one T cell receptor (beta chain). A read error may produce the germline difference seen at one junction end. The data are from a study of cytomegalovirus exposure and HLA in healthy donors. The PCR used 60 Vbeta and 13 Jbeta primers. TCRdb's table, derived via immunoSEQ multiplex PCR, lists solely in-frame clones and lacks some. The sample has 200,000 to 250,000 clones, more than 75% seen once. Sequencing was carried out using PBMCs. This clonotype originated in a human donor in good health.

The CDR3 bases are TGTGCCAGCAGCTTTATTGACAGGGCTCTCAGTTTC. Translation: CASSFIDRALSF. The chain links TRBV7-2 to TRBJ2-7; 7 bases map to TRBD1. This CDR3 is built from 12 residues. Per germline, CDR1 SGHTA and CDR2 FQGNSA.